The TCR beta chain described here comes from a study of shared clonotypes between healthy human individuals. The overall study: Three CD4 naive, three CD4 memory, two CD8 naive and one CD8 memory plate were used per donor. Findings and caveats of the study: Among the subsets, naive ones generally showed larger estimated richness than memory ones.

With regard to this clone: As yet, its antigen is unknown.

The germline CDR1 and CDR2 sequences are MDHEN and SYDVKM. The CDR3 runs to 16 residues. V shed 5 bases and J shed 4 bases, with 20 bases lying between them. Terminally differentiated effector memory CD45RA+ cells were left out of the naive CD8 fraction, which was CD45RO-negative and positively selected for CCR7. Produced via immunoSEQ multiplex PCR; TCRdb's table is partial and in-frame only. The sample lists about 2.2 million clones; 93% were seen once. The chain employs TRBV28 and TRBJ1-1, with D possibly TRBD1 on 5 matching bases. The sequence derives from a man younger than 30 in good health. Some clones in this sample may be carry-over from other donors' samples. The sequencing sample was made of naive CD8+ T cells from PBMCs. This chain's CDR3 is CASSTWDGREGTEAFF. CDR3 nucleotide sequence: TGTGCCAGCAGTACCTGGGACGGTAGGGAGGGCACTGAAGCTTTCTTT.